A single sample gave rise to the 29 T cell receptor beta chains below, sequenced in a study of blood T cell repertoires in COVID-19. The table came from immunoSEQ multiplex PCR; TCRdb's copy has only in-frame clones and leaves some out. Of nearly 350,000 clones in the sample, under 95% were seen once. Material for sequencing was peripheral blood. Receptors were obtained from a woman between 18 and 29 years old who had recovered from COVID-19.

The count of this clone is one. This chain joins TRBV10-3 and TRBJ1-2, with 7 bases aligning to TRBD1. Unmatched junction bases numbered 5, after V lost 6 bases and J lost 4 bases. The V gene's germline CDR1 is ENHRY and CDR2 SYGVKD. This CDR3 region has 13 residues. The CDR3 reads CAIRGGQIYGYTF. DNA for the CDR3: TGTGCCATCAGGGGGGGACAGATCTATGGCTACACCTTC.

The chain is built from TRBV15 and TRBJ2-2; 12 nucleotides match TRBD1. This CDR3 comprises 16 residues. CDR1 LNHNV and CDR2 YYDKDF come from the germline V gene (reference sequence). After removal of 8 bases from V and 6 bases from J, the junction contained 10 bases not matched to a gene. CDR3 loop: CATRGQGAGASGELFF. DNA for the CDR3: TGTGCCACCCGGGGACAGGGGGCAGGTGCCTCCGGGGAGCTGTTTTTT. The full variable domain, completed using reference TRBV15 and TRBJ2-2, is DAMVIQNPRYQVTQFGKPVTLSCSQTLNHNVMYWYQQKSSQAPKLLFHYYDKDFNNEADTPDNFQSRRPNTSFCFLDIRSPGLGDTAMYLCATRGQGAGASGELFFGEGSRLTVL.

V usage is TRBV27 and J usage is TRBJ2-1; tentatively, D is TRBD1 (6 bases). Germline V gene lookup returns CDR1 MNHEY and CDR2 SMNVEV (reference sequence). V gave up 6 bases and J gave up 5 bases, with 11 bases separating them. This CDR3 spans 13 amino acids. The CDR3 here is CASSLDRNNEQFF. The CDR3 DNA follows: TGTGCCAGCAGCCTGGACAGAAACAATGAGCAGTTCTTC.

The chain carries TRBV11-3 and TRBJ2-5, with 9 bases identical to TRBD1. CDR1 SGHNT and CDR2 YENEEA come from the germline V gene. The junction had 10 bases not matched to a gene; V was cut back by 3 bases and J by 5 bases. CDR3 length: 16 residues. The CDR3 loop is CASSLGNRGLSETQYF. CDR3 DNA: TGTGCCAGCAGCTTGGGAAACAGGGGGCTCAGCGAGACCCAGTACTTC.

The chain links TRBV21-1 to TRBJ1-2. TRBV21-1 counts as a pseudogene. The CDR3 consists of 13 residues. CDR3 nucleotides: TGTGCCAGCAGCAAAGGGGGGGGGTATGGCTACACCTTC. Its protein is CASSKGGGYGYTF.

Here the CDR3 reads CASSVGQGAAVNTIYF. The CDR3 nucleotides read TGTGCCAGCAGCGTCGGACAGGGGGCTGCCGTCAACACCATATATTTT. This chain connects TRBV5-6 to TRBJ1-3; 11 nucleotides agree with TRBD1. J lost 7 bases, V lost 4 bases, and 10 bases had no gene match. CDR3 length: 16 amino acids. Germline assignment: CDR1 SGHDT and CDR2 YYEEEE.

This clone showed up just once. This chain connects TRBV14 to TRBJ2-2; 12 bases line up with TRBD2. In germline, CDR1 is SGHDN, CDR2 FVKESK. V dropped 3 bases and J dropped 4; count of bases not matched to a gene: 6. The CDR3 loop spans 17 amino acids. The DNA of the CDR3 is TGTGCCAGCAGCCACAGACTAGCGGGAGTGGGCACCGGGGAGCTGTTTTTT. Residues: CASSHRLAGVGTGELFF.

V gene TRBV5-4 combines with J gene TRBJ2-1; the match to TRBD2 covers 11 bases. Germline V CDR1 and CDR2: SGHNT, YYREEE (reference sequence). The CDR3 is made up of 15 amino acids. J lost 4 bases, V lost 5 bases, and 5 bases had no gene match. CDR3 sequence: CASSMIAGGYNEQFF. For the CDR3, the DNA is TGTGCCAGCAGTATGATAGCGGGGGGGTACAATGAGCAGTTCTTC.

The chain uses TRBV25-1 and TRBJ1-2; 7 positions agree with TRBD1. The trim removed 3 bases at V and 4 bases at J, leaving 2 bases unmatched. CDR3 length: 13 residues. From germline, CDR1 is MGHDK and CDR2 SYGVNS. CDR3 loop: CASSDWDSYGYTF. The CDR3 nucleotides are TGTGCCAGCAGTGATTGGGACAGCTATGGCTACACCTTC.

The chain employs TRBV3-1 (or the pseudogene TRBV3-2) and TRBJ2-1, with TRBD2 matching over 10 bases. The germline gives CDR1 LGHDT, CDR2 YNNKEL (reference sequence). J lost 7 bases, V lost 4 bases, and 10 bases had no gene match. The CDR3 is 16 residues long. The CDR3, as DNA: TGTGCCAGCAGCCGGATGGGACTAGCGAATTCGAATGAGCAGTTCTTC. It yields the protein CASSRMGLANSNEQFF.

The rearrangement joins TRBV30 to TRBJ1-4; D remains ambiguous. The CDR3 spans 13 residues. V gave up 5 bases and J gave up 8 bases, with 15 bases separating them. The germline gives CDR1 GTSNPN, CDR2 SVGIG (reference sequence). The CDR3 region is CAWLGPSREKLFF. The CDR3 DNA reads as TGTGCCTGGTTGGGCCCCTCCCGGGAAAAACTGTTTTTT.

This chain joins TRBV5-4 and TRBJ1-6; D is perhaps TRBD1 (5 bases). Trimming removed 5 bases from V and 7 bases from J, with 13 bases in between. CDR3 size: 14 residues. CDR1 and CDR2 from the germline V gene are SGHNT and YYREEE (reference sequence). CDR3: CASSSGGGNSPLHF. CDR3 DNA sequence: TGTGCCAGCAGTTCCGGCGGGGGGAATTCACCCCTCCACTTT.

The J gene is TRBJ2-3, the V gene TRBV5-8; TRBD2 matches 13 bases. The CDR3 sequence is 18 residues long. The ends lost 1 base at V and 1 base at J; junction bases unmatched: 6. Germline CDR1 and CDR2: SGHTS and YDEGEE. The DNA of the CDR3 is TGTGCCAGCAGCTTGATTCTTACTAGCGGGAGGGGCACAGATACGCAGTATTTT. Translated: CASSLILTSGRGTDTQYF.

The chain recombines TRBV10-3 with TRBJ1-6; 7 nucleotides agree with TRBD1. The CDR3 contains 14 residues. Germline V gives CDR1 ENHRY, CDR2 SYGVKD. With V trimmed by 9 bases and J by 0 bases, 2 bases remained unmatched. In DNA form, the CDR3 reads TGTGCCATATCAGGGGGCTCCTATAATTCACCCCTCCACTTT. This translates into CAISGGSYNSPLHF.

The rearrangement uses TRBV5-1 and TRBJ2-2; D is perhaps TRBD2 (5 bases). Germline V gene data show CDR1 as SGHRS and CDR2 as YFSETQ. There are 15 residues in the CDR3. V lost 0 bases to trimming and J lost 4 bases, with 10 bases between them. The DNA of the CDR3 is TGCGCCAGCAGCTTGGCCGGGATAGGCACCGGGGAGCTGTTTTTT. Translation gives CASSLAGIGTGELFF.

This chain links TRBV27 with TRBJ1-4; D unresolved. V was cut by 6 bases and J by 4 bases, with 12 bases left in between. The germline gives CDR1 MNHEY, CDR2 SMNVEV (reference sequence). The CDR3 consists of 14 residues. CDR3 region: CASRPSPLNEKLFF. CDR3 nucleotides: TGTGCCAGCAGGCCCAGTCCCCTTAATGAAAAACTGTTTTTT.

The J gene is TRBJ1-1, the V gene TRBV2; perhaps TRBD1 as D (6 bases). This CDR3 has 12 amino acids. Germline V gene lookup returns CDR1 SNHLY and CDR2 FYNNEI. V lost 7 bases, J lost 8 bases, and 14 bases lay in between. DNA of the CDR3: TGTGCCAGCACCCTAGCAAGGGGGGAAGCTTTCTTT. It translates to CASTLARGEAFF.

V usage is TRBV28 and J usage is TRBJ2-1; a possible D gene is TRBD1 (6 bases). This CDR3 has 14 amino acids. Germline CDR1 reads MDHEN; CDR2 reads SYDVKM. Trimming shortened V by 5 bases and J by 4 bases, and 12 bases separated the two germline ends. The CDR3 region has the DNA TGTGCCAGCAGTGCCTCAGGGGTTTACAATGAGCAGTTCTTC. Translated: CASSASGVYNEQFF.

The chain recombines TRBV5-1 with TRBJ1-3; D possibly corresponds to TRBD1 (5 bases). The germline gives CDR1 SGHRS, CDR2 YFSETQ. The CDR3 consists of 14 residues. Deletions cut 4 bases from V and 2 bases from J, with 10 bases between. In DNA, the CDR3 is TGCGCCAGCAGCGCCGGGGGTCCTGGAAACACCATATATTTT. Protein product: CASSAGGPGNTIYF.

The chain is built from TRBV30 and TRBJ1-1, with 8 bases aligning to TRBD1. This CDR3 contains 13 residues. V lost 4 bases to trimming and J lost 7 bases; unmatched junction nucleotides: 8. Germline V lookup: CDR1 GTSNPN, CDR2 SVGIG (reference sequence). The CDR3 nucleotides are TGTGCCTGGATCGGGCAGGGGGCGGGTGAAGCTTTCTTT. Translation gives CAWIGQGAGEAFF.

This sequence joins TRBV3-1 (or the pseudogene TRBV3-2) and TRBJ2-3, with 7 bases identical to TRBD2. Germline V lookup: CDR1 LGHDT, CDR2 YNNKEL (reference sequence). V trimming: 2 bases; J trimming: 6 bases; junction bases outside the gene matches: 17. The CDR3 is made up of 18 amino acids. CDR3 DNA: TGTGCCAGCAGCCAAAGAACAAAACTCCCTAGCGGCAGGGATACGCAGTATTTT. This encodes CASSQRTKLPSGRDTQYF.

The J gene is TRBJ2-7, the V gene TRBV6-6; 7 bases match TRBD1. Germline loops: CDR1 MNHNY, CDR2 SVGAGI (reference sequence). Trimming cost V 7 bases and J 6 bases; bases outside gene matches: 3. The CDR3 length is 11 residues. The CDR3 nucleotides are TGTGCCAGCACCGACAGGGCCGAGCAGTACGTC. Its protein is CASTDRAEQYV.

V gene TRBV11-3 combines with J gene TRBJ1-1, with D maybe TRBD1 (5 bases). CDR1 and CDR2 (germline): SGHNT, YENEEA. V dropped 1 base and J dropped 1 base, with 13 bases sitting between them. The CDR3 contains 16 residues. CDR3: CASSLGTGTRNTEAFF. The CDR3 DNA reads as TGTGCCAGCAGCTTAGGTACCGGGACTCGGAACACTGAAGCTTTCTTT.

The rearrangement uses TRBV19 and TRBJ2-6, with 9 bases aligning to TRBD1. The length of the CDR3 is 18 residues. The V segment lost 5 bases and the J segment 4 bases; nucleotides outside the gene matches: 12. CDR1 LNHDA and CDR2 SQIVND come from the germline V gene (reference sequence). The chain's CDR3 is CASSPPRDRVSGANVLTF. In DNA form, the CDR3 reads TGTGCCAGTAGTCCCCCCCGGGACAGGGTATCCGGGGCCAACGTCCTGACTTTC. Filled out from reference TRBV19 and TRBJ2-6, the complete variable domain reads DGGITQSPKYLFRKEGQNVTLSCEQNLNHDAMYWYRQDPGQGLRLIYYSQIVNDFQKGDIAEGYSVSREKKESFPLTVTSAQKNPTAFYLCASSPPRDRVSGANVLTFGAGSRLTVL.

The chain employs TRBV30 and TRBJ1-2; TRBD1 aligns across 9 bases. The germline V gene has CDR1 GTSNPN and CDR2 SVGIG (reference sequence). V shed 1 base, J shed 0 bases, and the junction held 6 bases outside the gene matches. The CDR3 runs 16 residues. The CDR3 sequence: CAWSEMGQGANYGYTF. The CDR3 DNA reads TGTGCCTGGAGTGAAATGGGACAGGGAGCTAACTATGGCTACACCTTC. The full variable domain, in which reference TRBV30 and TRBJ1-2 provide the parts outside the CDR3, is SQTIHQWPATLVQPVGSPLSLECTVEGTSNPNLYWYRQAAGRGLQLLFYSVGIGQISSEVPQNLSASRPQDRQFILSSKKLLLSDSGFYLCAWSEMGQGANYGYTFGSGTRLTVV.

The J gene is TRBJ2-2, the V gene TRBV27; a possible D gene is TRBD1 (6 bases). Germline loops: CDR1 MNHEY, CDR2 SMNVEV (reference sequence). Deletions cut 7 bases from V and 2 bases from J, with 20 bases between. This CDR3 has 17 residues. The CDR3 bases are TGTGCCAGCACCCGGGACATACTACACCAAAACACCGGGGAGCTGTTTTTT. It encodes CASTRDILHQNTGELFF.

The V call is TRBV7-9, the J call TRBJ1-1, with D hard to call. CDR1 is SEHNR and CDR2 is FQNEAQ in the germline V gene (reference sequence). The CDR3 spans 13 residues. Trimming cost V 5 bases and J 1 base, with 8 bases left between them. This CDR3 reads CASSPVKNTEAFF. For the CDR3, the DNA is TGTGCCAGCAGCCCAGTTAAGAACACTGAAGCTTTCTTT.

This clone came up once. A read error may account for a junction end that differs from germline. Other nucleotide sequences from this sample produce the same CDR3. The chain couples TRBV27 to TRBJ1-3; D remains ambiguous. The CDR3 spans 15 residues. Germline CDR1 is MNHEY and CDR2 is SMNVEV (reference sequence). This CDR3 is CASSLFAGAGNTIYF. CDR3 coding DNA: TGTGCCAGTAGTTTATTTGCAGGCGCCGGAAACACCATATATTTT.

The rearrangement links TRBV3-1 (or the pseudogene TRBV3-2) to TRBJ1-1, with D possibly TRBD1 on 6 matching bases. Trimming removed 8 bases from V and 3 bases from J, with 19 bases in between. Per the germline V gene, CDR1 is LGHDT and CDR2 is YNNKEL (reference sequence). The CDR3 contains 15 residues. CDR3 bases: TGTGCCAGCTTCCGGCGGGGGGGGGCGGACACTGAAGCTTTCTTT. It is translated as CASFRRGGADTEAFF.